The 22 T cell receptor beta chains listed next were all sequenced from one sample in a study of T cells after posttransplantation cyclophosphamide. Assay used: immunoSEQ multiplex PCR; TCRdb lists only in-frame clones, some missing. The sample yields tens of thousands of clones, over 85% seen once. The sample comprised PBMCs. These receptors all stem from a woman aged 30 to 39 in good health and a related stem cell transplant donor.

The chain carries TRBV6-5 and TRBJ1-4, with TRBD1 identical over 7 bases. This CDR3 comprises 14 residues. Unmatched junction bases numbered 9, after V lost 6 bases and J lost 8 bases. Germline V lookup: CDR1 MNHEY, CDR2 SVGAGI. In nucleotides, the CDR3 is TGTGCCAGCAGCCCACAGGGGTCGGGGGAAAAACTGTTTTTT. It codes for CASSPQGSGEKLFF.

The rearrangement uses TRBV19 and TRBJ2-7; D gene uncertain. The CDR3 contains 14 residues. V shed 4 bases and J shed 3 bases, with 13 bases lying between them. CDR1 LNHDA and CDR2 SQIVND come from the germline V gene (reference sequence). The CDR3 sequence: CASSTTRSSYEQYF. The DNA for the CDR3 is TGTGCCAGTAGTACTACCCGTTCCAGCTACGAGCAGTACTTC.

V is TRBV29-1 and J is TRBJ2-5; D is possibly TRBD1 (5 bases). The CDR3 length is 13 residues. Germline values: CDR1 SQVTM, CDR2 ANQGSEA. The V and J ends lost 4 bases and 2 bases respectively, with 11 bases between them. This chain's CDR3 is CSVGGSQQETQYF. CDR3 coding DNA: TGCAGCGTTGGGGGCAGTCAACAAGAGACCCAGTACTTC.

The rearrangement links TRBV27 to TRBJ1-2; the match to TRBD1 covers 10 bases. The CDR3 covers 14 residues. Germline V CDR1 and CDR2: MNHEY, SMNVEV (reference sequence). V lost 4 bases, J lost 7 bases, and 6 bases stayed unmatched. The CDR3 bases are TGTGCCAGCAGTTCAGCTCGGGACAGGGGTGGCTACACCTTC. Protein: CASSSARDRGGYTF.

This chain uses TRBV7-2 with TRBJ1-5; 9 positions match TRBD1. CDR1 and CDR2 from the germline V gene are SGHTA and FQGNSA. After removal of 1 base from V and 6 bases from J, the junction contained 4 bases not matched to a gene. This CDR3 has 15 residues. The CDR3 nucleotides read TGTGCCAGCAGCTTAGAAACAGGGGGCGGTCAGCCCCAGCATTTT. Amino acids: CASSLETGGGQPQHF.

The V call is TRBV18, the J call TRBJ1-1; D gene uncertain. Trimming shortened V by 1 base and J by 1 base, and 10 bases separated the two germline ends. From germline, CDR1 is KGHSH and CDR2 LQKENI. This CDR3 comprises 15 residues. DNA of the CDR3: TGTGCCAGCTCACCACAAGGACCCGGGAACACTGAAGCTTTCTTT. Its protein product is CASSPQGPGNTEAFF.

This clone showed up just once. The chain has TRBV4-1 and TRBJ2-1, with D maybe TRBD1 (6 bases). The CDR3 consists of 15 residues. Trimming removed 1 base at V and 5 bases at J, with 12 bases between. Per germline, CDR1 MGHRA and CDR2 YSYEKL. Here the CDR3 reads CASSQVDRGNNEQFF. The CDR3 nucleotides are TGCGCCAGCAGCCAAGTGGACAGAGGAAACAATGAGCAGTTCTTC.

Worth noting for this clone: The same CDR3 can be traced to other DNA sequences in this sample. V is TRBV28 and J is TRBJ1-4, with D perhaps matching TRBD1 (5 bases). The CDR3 length is 15 residues. The ends were cut back, 2 bases at V and 5 bases at J, with 12 bases in the middle. Germline values: CDR1 MDHEN, CDR2 SYDVKM. The CDR3 sequence is CASSLIGGRNEKLFF. The CDR3 DNA sequence: TGTGCCAGCAGTTTAATCGGGGGGAGGAATGAAAAACTGTTTTTT.

The V call is TRBV6-1, the J call TRBJ2-3; 9 bases map to TRBD1. J was trimmed by 5 bases and V by 11 bases; bases with no gene match: 14. Germline CDR1 and CDR2: MNHNS and SASEGT. The CDR3 is 15 amino acids. CDR3 region: CAGRPGQGRGDTQYF. In nucleotides, the CDR3 is TGTGCCGGGCGTCCGGGACAGGGTCGGGGAGATACGCAGTATTTT.

The gene calls are TRBV6-6 and TRBJ1-2; no reliable D call. Germline V lookup: CDR1 MNHNY, CDR2 SVGAGI (reference sequence). Trimming took off 4 bases at V and 2 bases at J, with 14 bases between the two ends. This CDR3 spans 15 amino acids. CDR3 loop: CASSSDLGGNYGYTF. CDR3 DNA sequence: TGTGCCAGCAGTTCGGACCTTGGAGGGAACTATGGCTACACCTTC.

Concerning this clone: This specimen includes other DNA sequences encoding the same CDR3. The V and J genes are TRBV18 and TRBJ2-3; D not resolved. CDR3 length: 12 amino acids. Trimming cost V 2 bases and J 1 base, with 1 base left between them. Germline assignment: CDR1 KGHSH and CDR2 LQKENI. The CDR3, as DNA: TGTGCCAGCTCACCAGGCACAGATACGCAGTATTTT. As protein: CASSPGTDTQYF.

The genes are TRBV11-2 and TRBJ1-6; D unresolved. The CDR3 has 15 amino acids. V was pared by 5 bases and J by 6 bases, with 14 bases between. The germline V gene has CDR1 SGHAT and CDR2 FQNNGV. The CDR3 loop reads CASSPRGRGNSPLHF. DNA of the CDR3: TGTGCCAGCAGCCCCAGAGGTCGGGGTAATTCACCCCTCCACTTT.

This chain uses TRBV18 with TRBJ1-1; the D is unclear. This CDR3 is 15 amino acids long. The V end lost 2 bases, the J end lost 3 bases, and 13 bases lay between the germline ends. Germline CDR1 and CDR2: KGHSH and LQKENI. This CDR3 is CASSPRSGVDTEAFF. The CDR3 coding sequence is TGTGCCAGCTCACCAAGGTCAGGAGTTGACACTGAAGCTTTCTTT.

This chain joins TRBV5-6 and TRBJ1-6; D gene unclear. This CDR3 spans 13 amino acids. With 0 bases removed from V and 10 bases from J, the gap between germline ends came to 8 bases. From germline, CDR1 is SGHDT and CDR2 YYEEEE. The CDR3 loop is CASSLVYPSPLHF. CDR3 coding DNA: TGTGCCAGCAGCTTGGTCTACCCCTCACCCCTCCACTTT.

The V gene is TRBV18, the J gene TRBJ1-6; no definite D call. V shed 3 bases and J shed 8 bases, with 11 bases lying between them. This CDR3 has 14 amino acids. CDR1 KGHSH and CDR2 LQKENI come from the germline V gene. This CDR3 reads CASSPGGVHSPLHF. CDR3 DNA sequence: TGTGCCAGCTCACCGGGAGGAGTTCATTCACCCCTCCACTTT.

This rearrangement joins TRBV4-2 to TRBJ2-3, with D possibly matching TRBD2 (7 bases). Per the germline V gene, CDR1 is LGHNA and CDR2 is YNFKEQ. V was cut by 0 bases and J by 9 bases, with 10 bases left in between. This CDR3 is built from 13 residues. The CDR3 nucleotides are TGTGCCAGCAGCCAAGATTCGGGGGGCACGCAGTATTTT. Its translation: CASSQDSGGTQYF.

V usage is TRBV10-3 and J usage is TRBJ1-1; TRBD1 matches at 10 bases. CDR1 is ENHRY, CDR2 SYGVKD, per germline. J gave up 1 base and V 9 bases, and 14 bases lay outside the gene matches. The CDR3 contains 17 residues. The CDR3 sequence: CAILPGTGETRNTEAFF. CDR3 in DNA: TGTGCCATACTTCCCGGGACAGGGGAGACGAGGAACACTGAAGCTTTCTTT.

The chain recombines TRBV2 with TRBJ1-2; TRBD1 is a possible D gene (5 bases). The CDR3 has 15 residues. Germline CDR1 reads SNHLY; CDR2 reads FYNNEI. V was cut by 1 base and J by 5 bases, with 14 bases left in between. This CDR3 reads CASSEGLIGGYGYTF. In DNA, the CDR3 is TGTGCCAGCAGTGAAGGGCTCATCGGGGGTTATGGCTACACCTTC.

This sequence joins TRBV21-1 and TRBJ1-1. TRBV21-1 is recorded as a pseudogene. CDR3 size: 17 residues. DNA of the CDR3: TGTGCCAGCAGCAAAAAAATAGTGGCGGGACGTCACACTGAAGCTTTCTTT. Translation: CASSKKIVAGRHTEAFF.

This clone was detected only once. This chain joins TRBV2 and TRBJ2-1; D not resolved. CDR3 length: 10 residues. Germline CDR1 SNHLY, CDR2 FYNNEI. Trimming stripped 3 bases from V and 9 bases from J, with 3 bases between. This CDR3 reads CASSDLEQFF. CDR3 coding DNA: TGTGCCAGCAGTGACCTTGAGCAGTTCTTC.

This chain connects TRBV7-6 to TRBJ1-2; D not resolved. The CDR3 is 13 residues long. CDR1 SGHVS and CDR2 FNYEAQ come from the germline V gene. Trimming cost V 0 bases and J 4 bases, with 6 bases left between them. The CDR3 DNA reads TGTGCCAGCAGCTTAGCGGGCAGCTATGGCTACACCTTC. This sequence encodes CASSLAGSYGYTF.

In this sample, this clone turned up once. The V and J genes are TRBV7-2 and TRBJ1-5, with a weak D call TRBD1 (5 bases). The germline V and J ends were trimmed by 7 bases and 7 bases, with 20 bases remaining between them. The CDR3 has 15 residues. CDR1 is SGHTA, CDR2 FQGNSA, per germline. The CDR3 region has the DNA TGTGCCAGCACCCTAGACGGGGGGGTCGGACAGCCCCAGCATTTT. Protein: CASTLDGGVGQPQHF.